This is a list of T cell receptor beta chains from one sample in a study of T-cell reconstitution after alpha-beta-depleted transplantation in children. One entry per CDR3 protein, called by TCRdb with MiXCR from the PCR reads. Of around 480,000 distinct CDR3 sequences in the sample, 32% are singletons; the top ten hold roughly 2.5%. This sample comprised PBMCs from the stem cell graft donor, obtained from the stem cell graft. These receptor sequences come from a human donor who donated a stem cell graft to a child with aplastic anemia. CDR3s leave out the opening cysteine and the closing phenylalanine or tryptophan. Size is omitted from some rows. Given values are once, few, many or a class for expanded clones.

clone_size j_call v_call cdr3_aa
NA TRBJ2-1 TRBV9 ASSFLIAGGIDEQF
few TRBJ2-7 TRBV28 ASRGGAGEQY
NA TRBJ1-1 TRBV25-1 ASSGGAATEAF
NA TRBJ1-2 TRBV19 ASTTGTVGYT
few TRBJ2-1 TRBV10-3 AISVGTYNEQF
NA TRBJ1-2 TRBV29-1 SVEGQTLWGYGYT
NA TRBJ2-3 TRBV18 ASSPFTSGNTDTQY
NA TRBJ1-2 TRBV5-1 ASSLADSSSYGYT
NA TRBJ1-1 TRBV4-3 ASSQGIGQGDPEAF
NA TRBJ1-6 TRBV11-1 ASRLFDSAGRGGSPLH
NA TRBJ1-5 TRBV30 AWSVMGGGQPQH
few TRBJ2-7 TRBV29-1 SVSDGPYEQY
few TRBJ1-1 TRBV6-5 ASSYSRRDEAF
NA TRBJ2-3 TRBV4-2 ASSQDLTPTADTQY
few TRBJ1-2 TRBV7-2 ASSQGGSSDT
NA TRBJ2-1 TRBV5-6 ASSLGKDRIQRVDEQF
NA TRBJ2-7 TRBV12-3/TRBV12-4 ASSLGQAYYEQY
once TRBJ2-1 TRBV11-2 ASSLQGALSGRAHEQF
few TRBJ1-1 TRBV28 ASSFSRRTGTEAF
few TRBJ2-1 TRBV7-6 ASSVAGVSYNEQF
NA TRBJ2-1 TRBV5-8 ASSLLGVAYNEQF
few TRBJ1-1 TRBV30 AWSGSTWGANTEAF
NA TRBJ2-1 TRBV15 ATSSRVWSDISYNEQF
NA TRBJ2-1 TRBV6-2/TRBV6-3 ASSDNYEQF
once TRBJ1-1 TRBV5-8 ASNDGATEAF
few TRBJ1-6 TRBV7-9 ASSPPGTGANNSPLH
NA TRBJ2-7 TRBV12-3/TRBV12-4 ASNSLWYEQY
NA TRBJ1-4 TRBV13 ASSPTHWYEKLF
NA TRBJ1-4 TRBV12-3/TRBV12-4 ASSLVPASEKLF
NA TRBJ1-2 TRBV2 ASNGRTATNYGYT
few TRBJ2-5 TRBV5-1 ASAGGQETQY
NA TRBJ2-5 TRBV30 AWRPGLVYQETQY
NA TRBJ2-7 TRBV4-3 ASSQERVRSGRMLYEQY
few TRBJ2-1 TRBV5-6 ASSTRRGRYNEQF
NA TRBJ1-2 TRBV7-3 ASSLISAGDGYT
few TRBJ2-3 TRBV20-1 SARVSAGGFRQY
few TRBJ2-1 TRBV4-3 ASSRRLGAEQF
NA TRBJ2-7 TRBV6-2/TRBV6-3 ASSYQGQGPYEQY
NA TRBJ2-5 TRBV20-1 SATRAGGRETQY
NA TRBJ1-4 TRBV6-1 ASTKGRNPTNEKLF
NA TRBJ1-5 TRBV28 ASTRVYNQPQH
few TRBJ1-1 TRBV7-8 ASSLIQGPEAF